This T cell receptor (beta chain) was sequenced during a study of identical twins. The CDR3 is made up of 13 amino acids. The germline V gene has CDR1 SGHDT and CDR2 YYEEEE. Trimming pared 0 bases from V and 7 bases from J, leaving 8 bases between. TCRdb ran MiXCR on the 5' RACE reads and lists one entry per CDR3 protein. The sample has 600,000 to 700,000 distinct CDR3 sequences; less than 25% are singletons. These same data were also listed under a study on T cells expressing NK-cell markers. That work contributes: In a group of several donors, dominant NKG2C+ clonotypes represented about 1.0-7.5% of CD8+ T cells.

The sequenced sample consisted of PBMCs. The J gene is TRBJ1-5, the V gene TRBV5-6; D is perhaps TRBD1 (6 bases). The source of this sequence is a young woman in good health. In DNA form, the CDR3 reads TGTGCCAGCAGCTTGGGAGGGACACAGCCCCAGCATTTT. Translating gives CASSLGGTQPQHF.